The T cell receptor beta chain under discussion was sequenced for a study of cytomegalovirus exposure and HLA in healthy donors. Study findings and constraints: The study listed some 160 cytomegalovirus-associated TCR beta chains.

In its sample, this clone was seen a few times. Its target is not known. This CDR3 is 18 amino acids long. Each of the donors was a healthy bone marrow donor. Researchers ran the PCR with 60 Vbeta and 13 Jbeta primers. Data came from immunoSEQ multiplex PCR; TCRdb stores just in-frame clones and leaves some out. The sample contains 100,000 to 150,000 clones, around 77% of which appear only once. The J gene is TRBJ1-1, the V gene TRBV21-1; the table names TRBD1, a call not compared with the DNA. TRBV21-1 is marked as a pseudogene. The sequence derives from a woman aged 45-59 years in good health and CMV-seronegative. Input material: PBMCs. The CDR3 here is CASSKANRDRPRNTEAFF. CDR3 sequence (DNA): TGTGCCAGCAGCAAAGCGAATCGGGACAGGCCGAGGAACACTGAAGCTTTCTTT.